This T cell receptor beta chain derives from a study of cytomegalovirus exposure and HLA in healthy donors (TCRdb year 2017). For the wider study: An earlier analysis of fewer than 750 of the donors reported 276 Gb of sequence data and around 100 million unique TCR beta sequences obtained from around 180 million T cells. An early release that covered some 630 HLA-typed donors contained about 300 gigabases of sequencing data and roughly 84 million unique TCR sequences. Among the roughly 400 genotyped donors, approximately 82% belonged to the genetic ancestry cluster associated with self-reported Caucasian donors. The study was designed to test whether signatures of past pathogen exposure could be identified by cataloging public T cell receptors. The T cell repertoires of some 670 subjects were profiled by immunosequencing and related to cytomegalovirus serostatus. Along with the approximately 700-subject first cohort, a separate validation cohort of more than 90 different subjects was used. To predict cytomegalovirus infection status, the study brought together high-throughput TCR immunosequencing, statistical association of individual TCRs with disease status, and machine learning. In a later analysis, previously published TCR beta repertoires from 600 to 850 donors were re-analyzed and high-resolution HLA genotyping was added so that TCR occurrence patterns could be studied. In the later analysis, no new phenotypic data were used to find candidate immune exposures; instead, reliance was placed on TCR beta sequences and their occurrence across donors. In an earlier analysis of roughly 540 of the donors, high-throughput TCR beta sequencing was used to judge whether each TCR beta V gene segment behaved as functional or pseudogenic. Donor age, sex, ethnicity and CMV serostatus were compiled alongside the repertoire data. In a later genetic analysis, genome-wide SNP genotypes for about 55% of the roughly 700 donors were used, and that subset was treated as a discovery cohort. All discovery cohort repertoires had been generated on a single sequencing platform. HLA typing included class I and class II loci at four-digit resolution. Typing coverage varied by locus: roughly 620-640 donors for A, B, C, DRB1 and DQB1; about 520 for DQA1; around 570 for DPA1; approximately 490 for DPB1. Because of strong linkage in the cohort, roughly 5 DR-DQ haplotypes were treated as single units for association and clustering. On average, roughly 200,000 unique TCR beta nucleotide sequences were sequenced per donor among some 430 genotyped donors of the cohort, with about 17% of those sequences being non-productive. Broad study findings and their caveats: Strong co-occurrence of HLA alleles, especially DR and DQ, made assigning TCR associations to individual alleles difficult. Some IMGT-functional V segments, including TRBV6-2 and TRBV6-3, could not be told apart with the 87-base-pair reads, so those segments were excluded. Broadly in line with IMGT annotations, most TCR beta V segments showed up in productive rearrangements about 87% or about 30% of the time in an earlier analysis of around 600 of the donors. A later analysis found that most CMV-associated TCR beta chains appeared HLA-restricted, with HLA associations seemingly driven largely by CMV exposure. In a later analysis, several top co-occurrence clusters were reported to appear linked to parvovirus B19, influenza, CMV and Epstein-Barr virus. Because HLA typing was unavailable for some donors at each locus, only the typed subset was used in association tests. Correlated functional status among segregating V segments might be attributable to linkage disequilibrium, but an unknown experimental factor could not be ruled out. Across donors, most TCR sequences were observed very rarely, whereas some public TCRs were present in many individuals. A cluster of highly shared sequence variants was judged likely to be a technical artifact of the sequencing pipeline. Three of the identified cytomegalovirus-associated TCR beta chains were confirmed in vitro to be specific for cytomegalovirus antigens. The authors suggested that the approach could potentially be generalized to other disease states and immunological phenotypes. A further reported finding was that TCR beta sequences accurately predicted the HLA-A and HLA-B alleles for most subjects in the first cohort. Only TCR beta chains were sequenced in this cohort, and the absence of alpha or paired-chain data limited detectable features. A later analysis associated 16,951 TCR beta sequences with specific HLA alleles at a false discovery rate of 0.05. The classifier was reported to diagnose cytomegalovirus status with high specificity and sensitivity in both the original and validation cohorts. Presence/absence analyses assumed roughly uniform sequencing depth across donors, an assumption that may not hold. Immune exposure information for the cohort was limited to CMV serostatus. V-gene and J-gene trimming of TCR beta chains was associated with a missense DCLRE1C variant in a later genetic analysis, and the association was replicated in an independent cohort. Because counts were too low, about 15 rarely observed V segments, including chromosome 9 orphons, were left out of the earlier analysis of 500 to 650 of the donors. The study listed around 160 TCR beta chains as associated with cytomegalovirus. In a later analysis, TCR association rates were found to vary across HLA loci, with the most associated TCRs seen for DRB1 alleles and the fewest for HLA-C alleles. In a later analysis, HLA-associated TCR beta chains were found to be more clonally expanded and to have lower generation probabilities than equally common non-associated chains. In a later genetic analysis, fewer N-insertions in productive TCRs were reported among donors in an Asian-associated ancestry cluster than the roughly 640-donor mean.

The cohort consisted of 600 to 750 healthy bone marrow donors. At the time of sampling, every cohort member was nominally healthy, though immune exposures that went unrecorded were likely present. The donor was CMV seronegative and belonged to the group of roughly 330 seronegative cohort members. A peripheral blood sample was collected from each donor, and TCR beta sequencing was performed on peripheral blood mononuclear cells. Genomic DNA was extracted from the blood cell samples with the Qiagen DNeasy Blood Extraction Kit. Looking up the germline V gene yields CDR1 SQVTM and CDR2 ANQGSEA. Relative to germline, V is 7 bases shorter and J is 5 bases shorter, with 11 bases between their ends. Spanning cysteine to phenylalanine, the CDR3 consists of 12 amino acids. The kept DNA is CDR3 alone, 36 bases in frame from the first base. Concerning this clone: No cognate antigen has been identified for it. The input lacks base qualities; no much larger clone sits a single base away.

The library was made by the immunoSEQ multiplex PCR assay. For the multiplex PCR, a mixture combining 60 forward primers for TCR Vbeta segments and 13 reverse primers for TCR Jbeta segments was used. Amplification of the CDR3 region of rearranged TCR beta genes was performed with a multiplex PCR assay on genomic DNA. The Illumina HiSeq System was used to sequence the amplified TCR beta libraries as 87-base-pair reads. The authors processed their data as follows. A later analysis counted 65 million to 90 million unique TCR beta chains across the 666 repertoires, and 9 million to 14 million of these chains were shared by at least two donors. To remove PCR and sequencing errors, raw reads were error-corrected and collapsed into unique sequences using a nearest-neighbor algorithm that merged closely related sequences. Alignment of CDR3 sequences to IMGT reference sequences was used to assign V, D and J gene segments. For a sequence to be retained, a match of at least six nucleotides to both a V gene segment and a J gene segment was required. Rearrangements were called productive when the CDR3 lacked stop codons and stayed in frame with V and J; all others were non-productive. Following IMGT convention, CDR3 was defined as the stretch from the second conserved V-encoded cysteine up to the conserved J-encoded phenylalanine. The earlier analysis of 587 of the donors excluded sequences that lacked an unambiguous match to a single V gene segment. In an earlier analysis of a few hundred of the donors, a V segment was called functional when productive rearrangements were above 56.7%, and segregating when the standard deviation between donors exceeded 5%. A statistical classification framework was developed to diagnose cytomegalovirus status using the catalog of TCR beta chain sequences. V and J gene assignment, in a later analysis, came from comparing TCR nucleotide sequences with IMGT/GENE-DB human TR gene sequences. The TCRdist pipeline was used in a later analysis to assign CDR3 sequences and most-parsimonious VDJ recombination scenarios. In a later analysis, each TCR beta chain was defined by its CDR3 amino acid sequence together with its V-gene family, and reads lacking a unique V-gene family were excluded. As a way to deal with suspected cross-contamination and a sequencing artifact, a later analysis dropped roughly 620 nucleotide sequences that were highly shared and had low generation probability. In a later analysis, a clonal expansion index was calculated for each public chain from normalized within-repertoire ranks of inferred template counts. Generation probabilities in a later analysis came from a VDJ recombination model fitted to out-of-frame rearrangements, and those results were checked against IGoR. Hypergeometric tests were used in a later analysis to score TCR-TCR, TCR-HLA and TCR-CMV co-occurrence, with a repertoire-size bias correction applied to the TCR pairs. False discovery rates were estimated in a later analysis by permuting HLA or CMV assignments 20 times. In a later analysis, co-occurring TCRs were grouped using DBSCAN, and TCRdist sequence similarity was added for clustering within HLA-allele-positive subsets. Repertoires with fewer than 30,000 or more than 120,000 public chains, plus five repertoires with anomalous nucleotide sharing, were excluded from co-occurrence clustering. TCRdb took this table from immuneACCESS and kept in-frame rearrangements with V and J called. Such tables lack part of the clones; where checked against another copy, unresolved V genes explain under half of the gap, and the rest is unexplained. That table is the source of V, J and clone size, and D and trimming were worked out from the DNA. For this sample there are about 78,000 clones; roughly 75% appear just once. Together, the top ten hold under 1.2% of the sample.

This receptor was identified in a male donor in good health and CMV-seronegative. The sequenced sample consisted of PBMCs. The chain links TRBV29-1 with TRBJ2-2, with a tentative D gene TRBD1 over 6 matching bases. The DNA sequence follows: TGCAGCGCAGAAACAGGGACCGGGGAGCTGTTTTTT. This translates into CSAETGTGELFF.